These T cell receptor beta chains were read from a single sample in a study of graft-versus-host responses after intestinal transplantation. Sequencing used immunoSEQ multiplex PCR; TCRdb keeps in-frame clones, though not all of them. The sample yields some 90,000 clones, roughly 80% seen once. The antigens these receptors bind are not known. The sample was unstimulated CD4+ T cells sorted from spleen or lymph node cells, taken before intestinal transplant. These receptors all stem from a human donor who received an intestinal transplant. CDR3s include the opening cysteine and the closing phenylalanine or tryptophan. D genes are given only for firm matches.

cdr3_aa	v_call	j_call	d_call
CASSLAEVNTGELFF	TRBV5-4	TRBJ2-2	NA
CASSPPRRPYEQYF	TRBV18	TRBJ2-7	NA
CSVVPGAGGEQYF	TRBV29-1	TRBJ2-7	NA
CASSVVANTGELFF	TRBV2	TRBJ2-2	NA
CASSVSGRVFDEQYF	TRBV13	TRBJ2-7	TRBD2
CASSEAWQGPIIPYEQYF	TRBV6-1	TRBJ2-7	NA
CASSGQTGGNEQFF	TRBV6-1	TRBJ2-1	NA
CASSLGGTGEFYEQYF	TRBV5-1	TRBJ2-7	TRBD1
CASTRGGNYNSPLHF	TRBV27	TRBJ1-6	NA
CASSPIAGGTDTQYF	TRBV27	TRBJ2-3	TRBD2
CASRDRTDSPLHF	TRBV5-1	TRBJ1-6	TRBD1
CASSLGVRETQYF	TRBV5-1	TRBJ2-5	NA
CASRGNRRQLYEQYF	TRBV6-1	TRBJ2-7	NA
CASSEWGQLYGYTF	TRBV5-6	TRBJ1-2	TRBD1
CASSVSGTGYGYTF	TRBV6-5	TRBJ1-2	TRBD1
CASSQPGLAGGNYEQYF	TRBV4-2	TRBJ2-7	TRBD2
CASSPGEGGSPLHF	TRBV5-1	TRBJ1-6	NA
CASSPPGGATSGYTF	TRBV27	TRBJ1-2	TRBD1
CASSSRTGNSYNEQFF	TRBV28	TRBJ2-1	TRBD1
CASSPLSAGGGNEQFF	TRBV18	TRBJ2-1	TRBD2
CAISDPGQGGTAGELFF	TRBV10-3	TRBJ2-2	NA
CASSTGEQFF	TRBV19	TRBJ2-1	NA
CASSGGINQPQHF	TRBV5-1	TRBJ1-5	NA
CASSLTTGSREQYF	TRBV5-1	TRBJ2-7	NA
CASSRQSETQYF	TRBV5-1	TRBJ2-5	NA
CASSPEVAGSYEQYF	TRBV6-5	TRBJ2-7	TRBD2
CASSLRGRYEQYF	TRBV28	TRBJ2-7	TRBD1
CASSPRVHTGELFF	TRBV19	TRBJ2-2	NA
CASSIKPGGETQYF	TRBV19	TRBJ2-5	NA
CASRTGWAANEKLFF	TRBV11-2	TRBJ1-4	NA
CATSSNKDKQGVTEKLFF	TRBV15	TRBJ1-4	NA
CASSLTGPTEKLFF	TRBV7-9	TRBJ1-4	TRBD1
CAWSPPSGANVLTF	TRBV30	TRBJ2-6	NA
CATTRDTSGLGEQFF	TRBV19	TRBJ2-1	TRBD2
CASSWGQGGAGYTF	TRBV5-1	TRBJ1-2	TRBD1
CASSLGLLAGRGETQYF	TRBV5-1	TRBJ2-5	TRBD2